This T cell receptor beta chain comes out of a study of cytomegalovirus exposure and HLA in healthy donors. Findings of the study overall: The study recorded fewer than 200 TCR beta chains that were cytomegalovirus-associated.

The primer mix had 60 Vbeta and 13 Jbeta primers. TCRdb's copy holds only in-frame clones and misses some; the assay was immunoSEQ multiplex PCR. The sample yields roughly 120,000 clones, approximately 74% seen once. Notes on this clone: Its antigen is currently unknown.

The CDR3 covers 16 residues. Losses at the gene ends were 1 base for V and 4 bases for J; bases not matched to a gene: 7. Germline CDR1 GTSNPN, CDR2 SVGIG (reference sequence). Sequencing was carried out using PBMCs. This receptor was identified in a woman aged 40 to 55 in good health and CMV-seropositive. The gene calls are TRBV30 and TRBJ1-5; TRBD1 matches 10 bases. CDR3 sequence (DNA): TGTGCCTGGAGTGACTCGACAGGGGGCCTAAATCAGCCCCAGCATTTT. It is translated as CAWSDSTGGLNQPQHF.